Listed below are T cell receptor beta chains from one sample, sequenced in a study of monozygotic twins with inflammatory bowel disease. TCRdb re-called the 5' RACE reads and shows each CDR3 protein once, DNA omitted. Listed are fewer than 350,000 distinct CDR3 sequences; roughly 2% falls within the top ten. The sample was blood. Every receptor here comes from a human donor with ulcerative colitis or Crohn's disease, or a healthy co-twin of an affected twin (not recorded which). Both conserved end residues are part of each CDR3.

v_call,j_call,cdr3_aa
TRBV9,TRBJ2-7,CASSVLAGVTYEQYF
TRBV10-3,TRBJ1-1,CAISEYDRTPFTEAFF
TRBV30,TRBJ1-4,CAWRKMTNEKLFF
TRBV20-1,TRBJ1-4,CSASGGYGANEKLFF
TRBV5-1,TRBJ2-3,CASSLGDTGDTQYF
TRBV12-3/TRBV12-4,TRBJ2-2,CASSWDFTGELFF
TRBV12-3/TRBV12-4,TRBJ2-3,CASSLESGLAGATDTQYF
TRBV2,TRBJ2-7,CASSDTVHRDSSYEQYF
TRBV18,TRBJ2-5,CASSWGSQEPQYF
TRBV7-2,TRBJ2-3,CASSLGRGQSTDTQYF
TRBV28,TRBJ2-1,CAALRGTGINEQFF
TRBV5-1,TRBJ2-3,CASSGRLAGGADTQYF
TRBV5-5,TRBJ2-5,CASSLDSGRETQYF
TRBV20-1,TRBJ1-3,CSATTGGSGNTIYF
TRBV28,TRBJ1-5,CASSLPRGQNSNQPQHF
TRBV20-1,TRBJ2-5,CSARDRIAGTQTQYF
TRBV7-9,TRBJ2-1,CASSLVGVEQFF
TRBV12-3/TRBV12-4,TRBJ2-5,CASRLDREETQYF
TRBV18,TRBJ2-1,CASSPTGLAGGREQFF
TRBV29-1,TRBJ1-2,CSGGGVNYGYTF
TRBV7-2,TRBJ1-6,CASSLVELRKATLHF
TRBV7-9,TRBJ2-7,CASSLVDRRGTYEQYF
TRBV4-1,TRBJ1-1,CASSQRTDYTEAFF
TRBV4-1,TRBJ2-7,CASSQSQPATFYEQYF
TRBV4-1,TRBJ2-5,CASSQRTSGSQETQYF
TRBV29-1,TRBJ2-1,CSVEGLAGTPGEQFF
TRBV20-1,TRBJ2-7,CSASGTGTSYEQYF
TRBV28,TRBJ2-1,CASRPGLAYSNEQFF
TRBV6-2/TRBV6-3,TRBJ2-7,CASSYLQRRGDEQYF
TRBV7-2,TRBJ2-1,CASSPTGISYNEQFF
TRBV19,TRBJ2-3,CASSHGGRAADTQYF
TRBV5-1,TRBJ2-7,CASRVDYEQYF
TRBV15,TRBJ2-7,CATSRAPREEQYF
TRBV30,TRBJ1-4,CAWRRNEKLFF
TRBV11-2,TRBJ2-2,CASSLYRDTSAGELFF
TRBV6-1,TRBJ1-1,CASRGTGTGNTEAFF
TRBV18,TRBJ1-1,CASSEGMEWVTEAFF
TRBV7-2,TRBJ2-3,CASSTRRTSTDTQYF
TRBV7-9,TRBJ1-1,CASSLADREGTEAFF
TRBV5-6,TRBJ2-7,CASSFASGTYEQYF
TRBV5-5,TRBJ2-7,CASSPTRFEQYF
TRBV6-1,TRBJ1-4,CASSRRVDNEKLFF